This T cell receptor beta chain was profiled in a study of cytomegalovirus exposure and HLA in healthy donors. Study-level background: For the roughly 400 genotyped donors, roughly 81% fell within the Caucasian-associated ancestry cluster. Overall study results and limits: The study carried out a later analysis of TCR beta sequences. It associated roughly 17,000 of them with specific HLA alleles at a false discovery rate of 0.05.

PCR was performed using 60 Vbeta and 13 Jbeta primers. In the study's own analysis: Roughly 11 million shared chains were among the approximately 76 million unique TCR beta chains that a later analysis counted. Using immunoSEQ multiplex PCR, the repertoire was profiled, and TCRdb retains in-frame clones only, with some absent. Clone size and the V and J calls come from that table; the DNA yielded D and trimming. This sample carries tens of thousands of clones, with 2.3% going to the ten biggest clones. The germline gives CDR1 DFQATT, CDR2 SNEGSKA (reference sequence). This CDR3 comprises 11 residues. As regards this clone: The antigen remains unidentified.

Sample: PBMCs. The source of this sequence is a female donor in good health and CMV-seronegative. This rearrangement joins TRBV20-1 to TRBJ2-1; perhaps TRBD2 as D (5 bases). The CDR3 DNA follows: TGCAGCCAGACCCACCGGGGTGAGCAGTTCTTC. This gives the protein CSQTHRGEQFF.